The 23 T cell receptor beta chains given below trace back to one sample, sequenced in a study of regulatory T cells in long-lasting Graves disease. Regarding time point: newly diagnosed GD, antithyroid drugs for less than 3 months. Isolated PBMC RNA provided the starting material for the TCR library. Construction of the TCR beta libraries employed iRepertoire HTBI primers in conjunction with Arm-PCR of CDR3 regions. TCRdb reprocessed the multiplex PCR reads via MiXCR and lists one record per CDR3 protein. The sample gives 350,000 to 450,000 distinct CDR3 sequences, about 15% of which show up once; approximately 15% is in the top ten. This same sample was also taken into another study, of T cells in Graves' hyperthyroidism and ophthalmopathy.

The source material was peripheral blood mononuclear cells (PBMCs), sampled at new diagnosis, from a patient treated with antithyroid drugs. Receptors originate from a woman in her twenties or thirties with Graves disease.

This clonotype was seen repeatedly, ten times or more. The chain recombines TRBV5-1 with TRBJ2-4; 9 bases are shared with TRBD2. The CDR3 is 18 amino acids. J gave up 0 bases and V 0 bases, and 7 bases lay outside the gene matches. Germline V gene data show CDR1 as SGHRS and CDR2 as YFSETQ. The CDR3 spells CASSLEGLAGIAKNIQYF. The CDR3 DNA reads as TGCGCCAGCAGCTTGGAAGGGCTAGCGGGAATAGCCAAAAACATTCAGTACTTC.

J is TRBJ2-5 and V is TRBV6-2 or TRBV6-3; TRBD2 aligns across 8 bases. Germline V gene lookup returns CDR1 MNHEY and CDR2 SVGEGT. V shed 5 bases, J shed 4 bases, and the junction held 3 bases outside the gene matches. The CDR3 has 13 amino acids. Written as DNA, the CDR3 is TGTGCCAGCAGTCCGGGGGGGGTAGAGACCCAGTACTTC. Protein product: CASSPGGVETQYF.

In regard to this clonotype: Given a much more abundant clone one base away, this may be a read error. The chain carries TRBV19 and TRBJ2-6; D remains ambiguous. Germline V gives CDR1 LNHDA, CDR2 SQIVND (reference sequence). The CDR3 spans 15 residues. CDR3 sequence reads: CACSSPSAGANVLTF. In DNA form, the CDR3 reads TGTGCCTGTAGTAGCCCCTCCGCTGGGGCCAACGTCCTGACTTTC.

The V call is TRBV3-1, the J call TRBJ1-6; TRBD1 matches 7 bases. There are 14 residues in the CDR3. Germline V lookup: CDR1 LGHDT, CDR2 YNNKEL (reference sequence). V lost 2 bases, J lost 7 bases, and 2 bases stayed unmatched. The CDR3 sequence is CASSQMTGNSPLHF. Written as DNA, the CDR3 is TGTGCCAGCAGCCAAATGACAGGGAATTCACCCCTCCACTTT.

This clonotype was seen a few times. The chain carries TRBV5-1 and TRBJ2-5, with TRBD1 matching over 10 bases. The germline CDR1 and CDR2 sequences are SGHRS and YFSETQ. CDR3 size: 15 residues. V gave up 0 bases and J gave up 3 bases; unmatched junction bases: 2. This CDR3 reads CASSLADRGEETQYF. The CDR3 DNA reads TGCGCCAGCAGCTTGGCGGACAGGGGGGAAGAGACCCAGTACTTC.

This clonotype has just a few counts. The chain uses TRBV6-4 and TRBJ2-7; TRBD2 matches at 13 bases. With 6 bases clipped from V and 4 bases from J, the junction kept 3 bases outside the gene matches. Germline V CDR1 and CDR2: MRHNA, SNTAGT. This CDR3 is 14 amino acids long. The CDR3 region is CASRRTSGRYEQYF. As DNA, the CDR3 is TGTGCCAGCAGGCGGACTAGCGGGAGATACGAGCAGTACTTC.

This clonotype was found many times. The CDR3: CASSEALGTSGKYQETQYF. Written as DNA, the CDR3 is TGTGCCAGCAGTGAAGCGCTAGGGACTAGCGGGAAGTACCAAGAGACCCAGTACTTC. The gene calls are TRBV6-1 and TRBJ2-5, with 13 bases matching TRBD2. The CDR3 consists of 19 residues. V lost 0 bases and J lost 0; bases outside the gene matches: 7. Germline loops: CDR1 MNHNS, CDR2 SASEGT.

Worth noting for this clonotype: One base away lies a much larger clone, so this may be a sequencing read error. This chain uses TRBV3-1 with TRBJ2-3; 9 bases map to TRBD1. Losses at the gene ends were 3 bases for V and 1 base for J; bases not matched to a gene: 11. Germline CDR1 is LGHDT and CDR2 is YNNKEL (reference sequence). This CDR3 has 18 amino acids. The CDR3 loop is CASSQVGGDRGGTDTQYF. As DNA, the CDR3 is TGTGCCAGCAGCCAGGTTGGGGGAGACAGGGGGGGCACAGATACGCAGTATTTT.

The sample holds a few counts of this clonotype. J is TRBJ2-2 and V is TRBV7-9, with D unclear. The CDR3 is made up of 16 amino acids. The V end lost 1 base, the J end lost 3 bases, and 12 bases lay between the germline ends. Germline values: CDR1 SEHNR, CDR2 FQNEAQ (reference sequence). CDR3 DNA sequence: TGTGCCAGCAGCTTAGTTGGGAAGTGGCACACCGGGGAGCTGTTTTTT. This codes for CASSLVGKWHTGELFF.

Points on this clonotype: A read error may be the cause here, since a much bigger clone is one base away. The gene calls are TRBV7-9 and TRBJ2-3; D not resolved. The CDR3 consists of 12 residues. Trimming cost V 5 bases and J 5 bases, with 8 bases left between them. Germline V CDR1 and CDR2: SEHNR, FQNEAQ (reference sequence). The chain's CDR3 is CASSAVKDTQYF. The CDR3 DNA follows: TGTGCCAGCAGCGCGGTGAAAGATACGCAGTATTTT.

This clonotype was observed many times. V and J are TRBV5-1 and TRBJ2-5; D gene ambiguous. Trimming left V 7 bases short and J 7 bases short, with 20 bases between. CDR3 length: 14 amino acids. Germline loops: CDR1 SGHRS, CDR2 YFSETQ. CDR3 region: CASADSGELRTQYF. The CDR3 bases are TGCGCCAGCGCCGACTCCGGTGAGCTTAGGACCCAGTACTTC.

The sample holds many counts of this clonotype. The chain joins TRBV28 to TRBJ2-1; 10 bases line up with TRBD2. V shed 1 base, J shed 0 bases, and the junction held 3 bases outside the gene matches. This CDR3 is built from 17 residues. Germline V gives CDR1 MDHEN, CDR2 SYDVKM. The DNA for the CDR3 is TGTGCCAGCAGTTTATTATCTAGCGGGAGCTCCTACAATGAGCAGTTCTTC. Translated, it gives CASSLLSSGSSYNEQFF. Full variable domain (rest looked up from reference TRBV28 and TRBJ2-1): DVKVTQSSRYLVKRTGEKVFLECVQDMDHENMFWYRQDPGLGLRLIYFSYDVKMKEKGDIPEGYSVSREKKERFSLILESASTNQTSMYLCASSLLSSGSSYNEQFFGPGTRLTVL.

This clonotype was counted a few times. The rearrangement links TRBV5-6 to TRBJ2-1; D call uncertain. Trimming removed 0 bases at V and 10 bases at J, with 8 bases between. Germline V CDR1 and CDR2: SGHDT, YYEEEE. This CDR3 comprises 12 residues. CDR3: CASSLVRREQFF. The CDR3 region has the DNA TGTGCCAGCAGCTTGGTCCGTCGGGAGCAGTTCTTC.

This clonotype was recorded a few times. The rearrangement links TRBV5-1 to TRBJ1-3; D is perhaps TRBD1 (5 bases). The CDR3 sequence is 14 residues long. The germline CDR1 and CDR2 sequences are SGHRS and YFSETQ. Between the trimmed V and J ends, which lost 4 bases and 3 bases, there was a span of 11 bases. CDR3 bases: TGCGCCAGCAGCCCGGGACTGCTTGGAAACACCATATATTTT. Translating gives CASSPGLLGNTIYF.

CDR3 nucleotide sequence: TGTGCCAGCAGCTTGCCAGGACTAGCGGGAGTTAGTTTCAGCGCCGGGGAGCTGTTTTTT. Translated, it gives CASSLPGLAGVSFSAGELFF. This chain uses TRBV5-6 with TRBJ2-2; 13 nucleotides align to TRBD2. Germline V gives CDR1 SGHDT, CDR2 YYEEEE. CDR3 length: 20 amino acids. The trim removed 1 base at V and 6 bases at J, leaving 15 bases unmatched.

Of note for this clonotype: With a far larger clone one base away, a read error is the likely cause. This chain uses TRBV7-9 with TRBJ2-1; TRBD2 aligns across 7 bases. The CDR3 is made up of 13 amino acids. Germline CDR1 reads SEHNR; CDR2 reads FQNEAQ (reference sequence). As DNA, the CDR3 is TGTGCCGGCAGCTTAAAGGAAGCGGGAGAGCAGTTCTTC. Translating it yields CAGSLKEAGEQFF.

This clonotype was recorded a few times. This CDR3 is CASSQILDRVFPSNQPQHF. The CDR3, as DNA: TGTGCCAGCAGCCAGATCCTTGACAGAGTTTTTCCTAGCAATCAGCCCCAGCATTTT. V usage is TRBV4-2 and J usage is TRBJ1-5; TRBD1 might be the D (5 bases). Germline assignment: CDR1 LGHNA and CDR2 YNFKEQ. Trimming took off 3 bases at V and 0 bases at J, with 21 bases between the two ends. The CDR3 extends over 19 amino acids.

This clonotype was found a few times. This chain uses TRBV30 with TRBJ2-5, with TRBD2 identical over 7 bases. The CDR3 has 18 amino acids. Germline assignment: CDR1 GTSNPN and CDR2 SVGIG (reference sequence). V lost 2 bases, J lost 1 base, and 16 bases stayed unmatched. The CDR3 bases are TGTGCCTGGAGTCGTTCGACTAGCAGAGGTGCGATCCAAGAGACCCAGTACTTC. This gives the protein CAWSRSTSRGAIQETQYF. The whole variable domain, remainder taken from reference TRBV30 and TRBJ2-5, is SQTIHQWPATLVQPVGSPLSLECTVEGTSNPNLYWYRQAAGRGLQLLFYSVGIGQISSEVPQNLSASRPQDRQFILSSKKLLLSDSGFYLCAWSRSTSRGAIQETQYFGPGTRLLVL.

This chain uses TRBV5-1 with TRBJ2-1, with 11 bases lining up with TRBD2. The germline V gene encodes CDR1 SGHRS and CDR2 YFSETQ. The CDR3 sequence is 16 residues long. J lost 5 bases, V lost 0 bases, and 4 bases had no gene match. The CDR3 DNA sequence: TGCGCCAGCAGCTTGGGAGGGACTAGCGGAAACAATGAGCAGTTCTTC. Translating it yields CASSLGGTSGNNEQFF.

As concerns this clonotype: It is likely a read error, because the conserved phenylalanine at the end of the CDR3 is missing. This sequence joins TRBV19 and TRBJ2-1; 11 positions match TRBD1. Germline CDR1 is LNHDA and CDR2 is SQIVND (reference sequence). V dropped 3 bases and J dropped 12; count of bases not matched to a gene: 7. The CDR3 contains 14 residues. The CDR3 reads CASSIGTGGFRQFS. For the CDR3, the DNA is TGTGCCAGTAGTATCGGGACAGGGGGTTTTAGGCAGTTCTCC.

The chain has TRBV20-1 and TRBJ1-1, with TRBD1 matching 8 bases. The CDR3 covers 15 residues. V dropped 6 bases and J dropped 0; count of bases not matched to a gene: 9. Germline lookup yields CDR1 DFQATT and CDR2 SNEGSKA (reference sequence). The CDR3 reads CSADGQGSLNTEAFF. The CDR3 DNA reads TGCAGTGCCGACGGACAGGGCAGCCTGAACACTGAAGCTTTCTTT.

The chain couples TRBV24-1 to TRBJ1-5, with 8 bases lining up with TRBD1. CDR3 length: 21 residues. The germline CDR1 and CDR2 sequences are KGHDR and SFDVKD. V was clipped by 4 bases and J by 0 bases; unmatched bases: 19. CDR3 amino acids: CATSDSAGGTGRDLSNQPQHF. CDR3 nucleotides: TGTGCCACCAGTGACTCCGCTGGGGGGACAGGCAGGGACCTTAGCAATCAGCCCCAGCATTTT.

This CDR3 is CASSQDQVLAGSTDTQYF. The CDR3 DNA sequence: TGTGCCAGCAGCCAAGATCAGGTATTAGCGGGAAGCACAGATACGCAGTATTTT. The rearrangement uses TRBV3-1 and TRBJ2-3, with TRBD2 matching 8 bases. The CDR3 runs to 18 residues. The J segment lost 0 bases and the V segment lost 0 bases, leaving 8 bases of the junction unmatched. CDR1 is LGHDT, CDR2 YNNKEL, per germline (reference sequence).